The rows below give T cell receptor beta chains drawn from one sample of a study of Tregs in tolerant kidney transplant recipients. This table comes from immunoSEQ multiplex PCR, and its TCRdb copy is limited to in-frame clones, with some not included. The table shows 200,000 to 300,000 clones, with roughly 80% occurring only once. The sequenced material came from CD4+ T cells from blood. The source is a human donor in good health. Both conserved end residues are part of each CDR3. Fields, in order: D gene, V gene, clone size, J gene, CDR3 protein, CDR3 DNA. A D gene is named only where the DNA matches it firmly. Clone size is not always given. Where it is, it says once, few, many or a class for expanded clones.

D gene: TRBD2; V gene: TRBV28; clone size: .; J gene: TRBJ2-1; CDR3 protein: CASSLLGLAGGLSYNEQFF; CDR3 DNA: TGTGCCAGCAGTTTGTTGGGACTAGCGGGAGGTCTTTCCTACAATGAGCAGTTCTTC
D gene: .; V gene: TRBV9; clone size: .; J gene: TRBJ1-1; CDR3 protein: CASAESTNTEAFF; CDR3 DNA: TGTGCCAGCGCGGAGTCAACGAACACTGAAGCTTTCTTT
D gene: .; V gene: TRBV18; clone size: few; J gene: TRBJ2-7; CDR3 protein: CASGQDEQYF; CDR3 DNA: TGTGCCAGCGGCCAGGACGAGCAGTACTTC
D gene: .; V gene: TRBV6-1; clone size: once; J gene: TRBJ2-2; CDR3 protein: CASSDLGYTGELFF; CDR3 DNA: TGTGCCAGCAGTGATTTGGGGTACACCGGGGAGCTGTTTTTT
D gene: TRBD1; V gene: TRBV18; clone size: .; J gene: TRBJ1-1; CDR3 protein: CASSSTGVEAFF; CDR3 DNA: TGTGCCAGCTCATCGACAGGGGTTGAAGCTTTCTTT
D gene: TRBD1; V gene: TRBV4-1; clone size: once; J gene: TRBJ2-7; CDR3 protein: CASSQVDRGTYEQYF; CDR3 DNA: TGCGCCAGCAGCCAAGTAGACAGGGGAACCTACGAGCAGTACTTC
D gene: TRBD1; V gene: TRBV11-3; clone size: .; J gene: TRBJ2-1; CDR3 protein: CASSRWDSSYNEQFF; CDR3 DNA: TGTGCCAGCAGCCGATGGGACAGCTCCTACAATGAGCAGTTCTTC
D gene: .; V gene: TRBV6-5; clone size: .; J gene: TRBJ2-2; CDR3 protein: CASSYQSGELFF; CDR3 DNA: TGTGCCAGCAGTTACCAATCCGGGGAGCTGTTTTTT
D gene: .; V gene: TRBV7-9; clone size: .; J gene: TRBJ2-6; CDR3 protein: CASSYSGRSGANVLTF; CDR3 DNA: TGTGCCAGCAGCTACTCGGGCCGCTCTGGGGCCAACGTCCTGACTTTC
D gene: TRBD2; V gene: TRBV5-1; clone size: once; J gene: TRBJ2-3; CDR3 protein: CASRSGTSGDTDTQYF; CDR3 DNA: TGCGCCAGCAGATCGGGGACTAGCGGTGACACAGATACGCAGTATTTT
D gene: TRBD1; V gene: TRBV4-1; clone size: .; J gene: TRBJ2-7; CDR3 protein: CASSLRDSSYEQYF; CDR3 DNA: TGCGCCAGCAGCCTCCGGGACAGCTCCTACGAGCAGTACTTC